This TCR beta chain emerged from a study of early stage breast cancer tumors. Trimming cost V 6 bases and J 0 bases; bases outside gene matches: 7. This CDR3 contains 15 residues. Germline CDR1 is SNHLY and CDR2 is FYNNEI. TCRdb's copy holds only in-frame clones and misses some; the assay was immunoSEQ multiplex PCR. Counted here are more than 60,000 clones, roughly 84% occurring once; the ten biggest clones make up around 3.4%. What was sequenced was blood. This chain uses TRBV2 with TRBJ2-7, with 8 bases fitting TRBD2. This sequence originates from a person in their 60s with breast cancer. The CDR3 sequence: CASSAGAGASYEQYF. The CDR3, as DNA: TGTGCCAGCAGCGCGGGAGCGGGAGCCTCCTACGAGCAGTACTTC.